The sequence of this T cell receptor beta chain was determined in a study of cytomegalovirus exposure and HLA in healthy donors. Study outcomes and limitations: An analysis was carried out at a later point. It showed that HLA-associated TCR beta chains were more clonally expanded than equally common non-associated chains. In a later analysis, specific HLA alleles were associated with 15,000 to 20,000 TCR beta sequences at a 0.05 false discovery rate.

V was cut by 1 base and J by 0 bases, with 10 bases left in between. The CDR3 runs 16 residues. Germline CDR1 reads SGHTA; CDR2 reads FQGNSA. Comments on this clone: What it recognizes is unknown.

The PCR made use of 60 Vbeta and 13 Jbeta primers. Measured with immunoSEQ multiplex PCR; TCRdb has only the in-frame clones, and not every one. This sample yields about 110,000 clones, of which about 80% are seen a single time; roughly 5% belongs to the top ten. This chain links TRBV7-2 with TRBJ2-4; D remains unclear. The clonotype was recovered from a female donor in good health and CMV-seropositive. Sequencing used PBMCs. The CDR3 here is CASSLVLHEAKNIQYF. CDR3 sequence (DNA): TGTGCCAGCAGCTTAGTGTTACATGAAGCCAAAAACATTCAGTACTTC.